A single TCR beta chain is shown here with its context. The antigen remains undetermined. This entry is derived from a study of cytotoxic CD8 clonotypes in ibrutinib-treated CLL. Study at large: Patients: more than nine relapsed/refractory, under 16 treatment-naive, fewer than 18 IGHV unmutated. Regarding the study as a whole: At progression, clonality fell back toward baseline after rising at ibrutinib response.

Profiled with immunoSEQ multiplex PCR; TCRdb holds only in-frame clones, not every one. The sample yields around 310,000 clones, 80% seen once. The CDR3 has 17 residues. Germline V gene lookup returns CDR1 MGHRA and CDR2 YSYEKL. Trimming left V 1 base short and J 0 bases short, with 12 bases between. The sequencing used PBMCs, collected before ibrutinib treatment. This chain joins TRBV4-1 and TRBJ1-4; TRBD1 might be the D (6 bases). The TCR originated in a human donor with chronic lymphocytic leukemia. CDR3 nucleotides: TGCGCCAGCAGCCAAGGGAGTGGGGGCACAACTAATGAAAAACTGTTTTTT. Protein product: CASSQGSGGTTNEKLFF.